A single TCR beta chain is shown here with its context. The antigen remains undetermined. The germline V and J ends were trimmed by 6 bases and 2 bases, with 14 bases remaining between them. The length of the CDR3 is 13 residues. Germline V gene lookup returns CDR1 DFQATT and CDR2 SNEGSKA (reference sequence). The entry originates in a study of CD8+CD57+ T cells in acquired aplastic anemia. The study's findings and limits: Over 25 shared CD8+ CDR3s appeared highly expressed within patients' immunodominant clones. Researchers reported that CD8+ Simpson's diversity was not significantly different in patients versus controls.

Before being chosen for sequencing, patients had shown CD8+CD57+ cell expansion by flow cytometry. The template for TCR beta VDJ and CDR3 sequence profiling was genomic DNA. From the reads, TCRdb called clonotypes with MiXCR, one entry per CDR3 protein. The profile shows around 200,000 distinct CDR3 sequences, under 55% of them singletons. The sample taken for sequencing was sorted CD4+, CD8+, or CD8+CD57+ T cells (not recorded which) from PBMCs. This chain links TRBV20-1 with TRBJ2-7; possible D gene TRBD1, 6 bases. This sequence was found in a human donor with aplastic anemia. The CDR3, as DNA: TGCAGTGCCACAGGGACCGAGACCTACGAGCAGTACTTC. This translates into CSATGTETYEQYF.